The 3 T cell receptor beta chains below all came from one sample that was sequenced in a study of T cell changes during pregnancy in multiple sclerosis. The data were produced by immunoSEQ multiplex PCR, yet TCRdb's version contains in-frame clones alone and is incomplete. The data show 40,000 to 55,000 clones, more than 90% seen once. The sequencing used CD8+ T cells from peripheral blood mononuclear cells, collected after pregnancy. Receptors were obtained from a female donor with multiple sclerosis, enrolled in a pregnancy study.

The rearrangement links TRBV5-1 to TRBJ2-1, with 10 bases matching TRBD2. CDR3 length equals 14 residues. Trimming cost V 6 bases and J 6 bases; bases outside gene matches: 6. Germline-derived CDR1 and CDR2 are SGHRS and YFSETQ. The CDR3 protein is CASTASGSRNEQFF. CDR3 DNA sequence: TGCGCCAGCACAGCTAGCGGGAGCCGCAATGAGCAGTTCTTC.

The chain couples TRBV6-6 to TRBJ2-1; a weak D match, TRBD1 (5 bases). The CDR3 covers 12 residues. CDR1 and CDR2 (germline): MNHNY, SVGAGI (reference sequence). The V and J ends lost 2 bases and 9 bases respectively, with 8 bases between them. The CDR3 is CASSYQGGEQFF. CDR3 bases: TGTGCCAGCAGTTACCAGGGCGGTGAGCAGTTCTTC.

J is TRBJ2-1 and V is TRBV7-8; 8 bases are a match to TRBD2. The CDR3 length is 13 residues. J was trimmed by 5 bases and V by 4 bases; bases with no gene match: 1. The V gene's germline CDR1 is SGHVS and CDR2 FQNEAQ. CDR3 nucleotide sequence: TGTGCCAGCAGCTACGGGGGGGACAATGAGCAGTTCTTC. Translated: CASSYGGDNEQFF.